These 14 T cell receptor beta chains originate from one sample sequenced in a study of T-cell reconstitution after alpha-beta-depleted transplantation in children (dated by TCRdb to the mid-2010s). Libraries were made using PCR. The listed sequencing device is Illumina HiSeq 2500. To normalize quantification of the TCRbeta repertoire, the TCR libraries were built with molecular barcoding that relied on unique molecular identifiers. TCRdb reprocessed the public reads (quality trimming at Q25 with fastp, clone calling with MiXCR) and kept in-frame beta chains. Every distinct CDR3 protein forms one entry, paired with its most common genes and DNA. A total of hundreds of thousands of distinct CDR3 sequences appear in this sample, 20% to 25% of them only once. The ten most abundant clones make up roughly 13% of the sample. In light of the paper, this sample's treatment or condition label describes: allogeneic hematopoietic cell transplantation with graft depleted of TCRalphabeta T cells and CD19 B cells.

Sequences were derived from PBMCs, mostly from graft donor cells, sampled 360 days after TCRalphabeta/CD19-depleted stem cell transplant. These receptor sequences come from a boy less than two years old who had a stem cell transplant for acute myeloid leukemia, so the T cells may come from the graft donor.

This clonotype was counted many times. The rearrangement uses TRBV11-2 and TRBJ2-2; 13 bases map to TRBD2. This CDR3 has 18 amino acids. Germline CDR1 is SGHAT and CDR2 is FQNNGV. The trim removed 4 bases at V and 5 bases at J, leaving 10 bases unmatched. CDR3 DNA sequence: TGTGCCAGCAGCTCCGGACTAGCGGGGGCTACGCGGACCGGGGAGCTGTTTTTT. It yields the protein CASSSGLAGATRTGELFF.

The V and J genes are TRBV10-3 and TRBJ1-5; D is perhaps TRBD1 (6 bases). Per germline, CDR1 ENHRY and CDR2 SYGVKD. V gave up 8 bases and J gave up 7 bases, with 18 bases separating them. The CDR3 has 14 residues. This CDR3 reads CAIAGGQGGQPQHF. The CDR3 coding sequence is TGTGCCATCGCCGGGGGGCAGGGAGGACAGCCCCAGCATTTT.

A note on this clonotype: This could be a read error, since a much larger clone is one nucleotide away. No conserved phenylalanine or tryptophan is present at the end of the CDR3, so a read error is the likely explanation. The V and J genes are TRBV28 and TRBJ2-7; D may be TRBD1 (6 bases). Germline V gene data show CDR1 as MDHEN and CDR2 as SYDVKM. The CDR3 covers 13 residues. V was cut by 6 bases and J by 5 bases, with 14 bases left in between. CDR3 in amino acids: CASRLTGIHEQYL. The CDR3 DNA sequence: TGTGCCAGCAGACTAACAGGGATCCACGAGCAGTACCTC.

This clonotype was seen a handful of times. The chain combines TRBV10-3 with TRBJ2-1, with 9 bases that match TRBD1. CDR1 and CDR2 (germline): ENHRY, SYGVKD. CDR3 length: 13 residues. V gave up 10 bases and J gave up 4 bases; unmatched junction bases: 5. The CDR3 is CATWTGEYNEQFF. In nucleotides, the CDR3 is TGTGCCACCTGGACAGGGGAATACAATGAGCAGTTCTTC.

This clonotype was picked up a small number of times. This CDR3 reads CASSEGGFSYNEQFF. In DNA form, the CDR3 reads TGTGCCAGTTCCGAAGGGGGGTTCTCCTACAATGAGCAGTTCTTC. The chain uses TRBV6-1 and TRBJ2-1; D tentatively fits TRBD1 or TRBD2 (6 bases each). Per the germline V gene, CDR1 is MNHNS and CDR2 is SASEGT. V lost 9 bases to trimming and J lost 0 bases, with 15 bases between them. The CDR3 runs to 15 residues.

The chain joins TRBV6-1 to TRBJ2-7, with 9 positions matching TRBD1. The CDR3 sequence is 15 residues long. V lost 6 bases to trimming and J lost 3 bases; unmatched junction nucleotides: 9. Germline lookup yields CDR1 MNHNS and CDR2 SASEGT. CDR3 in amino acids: CASSSGQGGDYEQYF. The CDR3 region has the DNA TGTGCCAGCAGCTCGGGACAGGGAGGCGACTACGAGCAGTACTTC.

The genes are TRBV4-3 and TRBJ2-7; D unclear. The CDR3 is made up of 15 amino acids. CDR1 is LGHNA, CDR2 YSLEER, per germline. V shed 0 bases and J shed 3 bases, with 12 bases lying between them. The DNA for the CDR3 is TGCGCCAGCAGCCAAGACCGGCAGGCGTTCTACGAGCAGTACTTC. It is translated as CASSQDRQAFYEQYF.

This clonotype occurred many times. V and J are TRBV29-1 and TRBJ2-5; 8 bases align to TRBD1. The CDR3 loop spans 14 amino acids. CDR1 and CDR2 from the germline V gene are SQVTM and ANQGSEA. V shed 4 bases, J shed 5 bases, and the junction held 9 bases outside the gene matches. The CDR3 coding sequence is TGCAGCGTTGGGCGGACAGGGAGAGGGGAGACCCAGTACTTC. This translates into CSVGRTGRGETQYF.

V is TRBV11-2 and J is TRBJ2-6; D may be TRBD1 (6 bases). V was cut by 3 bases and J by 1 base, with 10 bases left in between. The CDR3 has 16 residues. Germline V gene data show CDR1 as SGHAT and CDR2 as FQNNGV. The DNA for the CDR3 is TGTGCCAGCAGCTTCATCAGGGGTTCTGGGGCCAACGTCCTGACTTTC. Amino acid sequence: CASSFIRGSGANVLTF.

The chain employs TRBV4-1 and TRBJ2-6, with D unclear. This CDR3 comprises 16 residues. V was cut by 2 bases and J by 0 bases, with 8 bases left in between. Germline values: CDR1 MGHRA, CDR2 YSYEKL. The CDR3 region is CASSQSAGSGANVLTF. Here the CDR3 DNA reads TGCGCCAGCAGCCAAAGTGCTGGCTCTGGGGCCAACGTCCTGACTTTC.

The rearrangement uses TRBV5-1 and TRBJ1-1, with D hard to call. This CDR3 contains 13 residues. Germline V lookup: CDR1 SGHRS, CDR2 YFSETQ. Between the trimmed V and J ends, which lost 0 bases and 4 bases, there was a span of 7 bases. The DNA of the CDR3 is TGCGCCAGCAGCTTGGTGGACGGCACTGAAGCTTTCTTT. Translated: CASSLVDGTEAFF.

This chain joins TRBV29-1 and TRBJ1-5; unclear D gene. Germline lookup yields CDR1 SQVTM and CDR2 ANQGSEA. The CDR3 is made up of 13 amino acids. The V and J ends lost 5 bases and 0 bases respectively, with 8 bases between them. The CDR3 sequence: CSVQWYSNQPQHF. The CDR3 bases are TGCAGCGTTCAATGGTATAGCAATCAGCCCCAGCATTTT.

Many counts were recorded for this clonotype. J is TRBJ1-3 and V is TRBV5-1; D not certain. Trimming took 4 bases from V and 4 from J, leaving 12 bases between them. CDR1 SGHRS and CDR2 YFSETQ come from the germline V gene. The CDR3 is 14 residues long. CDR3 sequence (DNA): TGCGCCAGCAGCCCCTCGTCGCCGGGAAACACCATATATTTT. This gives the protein CASSPSSPGNTIYF.

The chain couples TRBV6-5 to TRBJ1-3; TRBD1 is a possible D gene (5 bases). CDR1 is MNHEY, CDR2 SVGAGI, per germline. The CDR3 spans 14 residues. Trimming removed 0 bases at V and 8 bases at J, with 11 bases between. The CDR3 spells CASSYSRTSDTIYF. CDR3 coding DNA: TGTGCCAGCAGTTACTCCCGGACATCAGACACCATATATTTT.